Presented here are 20 T cell receptor beta chains from one specimen sequenced in a study of blood T cell repertoires in COVID-19. Sequencing used immunoSEQ multiplex PCR; TCRdb keeps in-frame clones, though not all of them. Among about 190,000 clones, 76% were seen once, and the ten largest hold about a sixth. The sample taken for sequencing was PBMCs or T cells enriched from blood (not recorded which). The receptors stem from a woman between 45 and 60 years old with acute COVID-19.

The chain couples TRBV25-1 to TRBJ1-1; D not resolved. The CDR3 spans 16 residues. The V end lost 1 base, the J end lost 1 base, and 13 bases lay between the germline ends. Looked up from germline, CDR1 is MGHDK and CDR2 is SYGVNS. CDR3 nucleotides: TGTGCCAGCAGTGAATTAATGGGCGCGGGGAACACTGAAGCTTTCTTT. It specifies CASSELMGAGNTEAFF.

The rearrangement uses TRBV7-6 and TRBJ2-7; D perhaps matches TRBD2 (6 bases). The CDR3 has 12 amino acids. The V and J ends lost 0 bases and 7 bases respectively, with 7 bases between them. Germline V gene sequence: CDR1 SGHVS, CDR2 FNYEAQ. CDR3 sequence (DNA): TGTGCCAGCAGCTTAGCGGGGACTGAGCAGTACGTC. This encodes CASSLAGTEQYV.

The chain is built from TRBV4-1 and TRBJ1-2; D is possibly TRBD1 (5 bases). V was cut by 4 bases and J by 4 bases, with 19 bases left in between. Germline CDR1 and CDR2: MGHRA and YSYEKL. The CDR3 covers 16 residues. CDR3 nucleotide sequence: TGCGCCAGCAGCCCTAGTGGGTCAGGGATTCCCTATGGCTACACCTTC. It specifies CASSPSGSGIPYGYTF.

This sequence joins TRBV7-2 and TRBJ2-5; 10 bases are a match to TRBD2. With 2 bases clipped from V and 2 bases from J, the junction kept 5 bases outside the gene matches. The CDR3 length is 16 residues. Germline V gives CDR1 SGHTA, CDR2 FQGNSA. CDR3 sequence (DNA): TGTGCCAGCAGCTTATTTAGCGGGGGGACGCAAGAGACCCAGTACTTC. Protein product: CASSLFSGGTQETQYF.

The genes are TRBV12-3 or TRBV12-4 and TRBJ2-5; the D gene is possibly TRBD2 (6 bases). The CDR3 spans 13 residues. V was cut by 4 bases and J by 1 base, with 7 bases left in between. The CDR3 DNA reads TGTGCCAGCAGTTGGCGGGGCCAAGAGACCCAGTACTTC. Translating gives CASSWRGQETQYF.

The chain uses TRBV28 and TRBJ1-2; the D gene is possibly TRBD1 (6 bases). Germline V gene sequence: CDR1 MDHEN, CDR2 SYDVKM. V was clipped by 4 bases and J by 2 bases, with 14 bases between them. There are 15 residues in the CDR3. The CDR3 nucleotides are TGTGCCAGCAGTTCGGGACACTTCACGAACTATGGCTACACCTTC. This translates into CASSSGHFTNYGYTF.

The J gene is TRBJ1-6, the V gene TRBV28; no clear D gene. The CDR3 sequence is 15 residues long. From germline, CDR1 is MDHEN and CDR2 SYDVKM. V lost 10 bases to trimming and J lost 2 bases, with 15 bases between them. The CDR3 sequence is CATAAGSTYNSPLHF. CDR3 coding DNA: TGTGCCACCGCCGCGGGGTCAACCTATAATTCACCCCTCCACTTT.

This rearrangement joins TRBV5-4 to TRBJ2-3, with D perhaps TRBD2 (6 bases). This CDR3 spans 13 amino acids. V was pared by 6 bases and J by 4 bases, with 12 bases between. From germline, CDR1 is SGHNT and CDR2 YYREEE (reference sequence). This CDR3 reads CASNWDSADTQYF. Written as DNA, the CDR3 is TGTGCCAGCAACTGGGACTCCGCAGATACGCAGTATTTT.

The rearrangement links TRBV6-1 to TRBJ2-7; possible D gene TRBD1, 5 bases. V was trimmed by 0 bases and J by 1 base, leaving 7 bases between them. This CDR3 is 14 amino acids long. Per the germline V gene, CDR1 is MNHNS and CDR2 is SASEGT. The chain's CDR3 is CASSEARVSYEQYV. In DNA, the CDR3 is TGTGCCAGCAGTGAAGCCAGGGTGTCCTACGAGCAGTACGTC.

The gene calls are TRBV10-1 and TRBJ1-1; possibly TRBD1 for D (6 bases). Per the germline V gene, CDR1 is WNHNN and CDR2 is SYGVQD (reference sequence). Trimming cost V 11 bases and J 4 bases, with 17 bases left between them. The CDR3 sequence is 13 residues long. CDR3 residues: CASIGGISTEAFF. DNA of the CDR3: TGCGCCTCTATAGGGGGAATTAGCACTGAAGCTTTCTTT.

This clone was detected a few times. The rearrangement uses TRBV7-9 and TRBJ2-2; 8 bases agree with TRBD1. Germline loops: CDR1 SEHNR, CDR2 FQNEAQ (reference sequence). V was clipped by 0 bases and J by 0 bases; unmatched bases: 9. CDR3 length equals 19 residues. CDR3 region: CASSLARDRPSSNTGELFF. The CDR3 DNA reads TGTGCCAGCAGCTTAGCGAGGGACAGGCCCAGCTCGAACACCGGGGAGCTGTTTTTT.

This chain joins TRBV9 and TRBJ2-3; tentative D call: TRBD1 (6 bases). The CDR3 runs 15 residues. Germline assignment: CDR1 SGDLS and CDR2 YYNGEE. The V gene lost 3 bases and the J gene lost 4 bases, with 15 bases spanning the gap. The CDR3 protein is CASSAQGRAPDTQYF. The DNA of the CDR3 is TGTGCCAGCAGCGCCCAGGGGAGAGCACCAGATACGCAGTATTTT. Using reference TRBV9 and TRBJ2-3 for the parts outside the CDR3, the full variable domain is DSGVTQTPKHLITATGQRVTLRCSPRSGDLSVYWYQQSLDQGLQFLIQYYNGEERAKGNILERFSAQQFPDLHSELNLSSLELGDSALYFCASSAQGRAPDTQYFGPGTRLTVL.

This chain connects TRBV6-6 to TRBJ1-2, with D uncertain. V lost 10 bases to trimming and J lost 8 bases, with 20 bases between them. Germline assignment: CDR1 MNHNY and CDR2 SVGAGI (reference sequence). The CDR3 runs 13 residues. CDR3 region: CATEGRTFLGYTF. In DNA form, the CDR3 reads TGTGCCACAGAAGGACGGACTTTTCTGGGCTACACCTTC.

The chain is built from TRBV6-5 and TRBJ1-1, with 7 bases matching TRBD1. The CDR3 length is 13 residues. V trimming: 5 bases; J trimming: 7 bases; junction bases outside the gene matches: 7. The V gene's germline CDR1 is MNHEY and CDR2 SVGAGI. For the CDR3, the DNA is TGTGCCAGCAGTCCCCCGACAGGGATTGAAGCTTTCTTT. Amino acids: CASSPPTGIEAFF.

This chain joins TRBV28 and TRBJ1-6; 11 bases agree with TRBD1. The CDR3 length is 14 residues. Trimming at V came to 7 bases and at J to 15 bases, leaving 11 bases not matched to a gene. Germline V gene sequence: CDR1 MDHEN, CDR2 SYDVKM. CDR3 residues: CASKSGQGGRNLHF. The CDR3 DNA reads as TGTGCCAGCAAATCGGGACAGGGGGGTAGGAACCTCCACTTT.

The chain recombines TRBV6-2 or TRBV6-3 with TRBJ2-7; tentative D call: TRBD2 (5 bases). This CDR3 region has 12 residues. The V gene's germline CDR1 is MNHEY and CDR2 SVGEGT. Trimming pared 2 bases from V and 5 bases from J, leaving 7 bases between. CDR3 residues: CASSYDGNEQYV. CDR3 DNA: TGTGCCAGCAGTTACGACGGGAACGAGCAGTACGTC.

This clone was counted a single time. The chain is built from TRBV14 and TRBJ1-2, with TRBD1 matching over 9 bases. V lost 4 bases to trimming and J lost 4 bases; unmatched junction nucleotides: 10. This CDR3 region has 16 residues. Germline CDR1 and CDR2: SGHDN and FVKESK. The DNA for the CDR3 is TGTGCCAGCAGCCGGGGTAACAGGGGGCCTAGCTATGGCTACACCTTC. Encoded protein: CASSRGNRGPSYGYTF.

The chain carries TRBV5-1 and TRBJ2-2; weak D call: TRBD1 (5 bases). This CDR3 contains 15 residues. Trimming removed 2 bases from V and 2 bases from J, with 10 bases in between. The germline gives CDR1 SGHRS, CDR2 YFSETQ. CDR3 sequence (DNA): TGCGCCAGCAGCTTAAGCAGGGTTAACACCGGGGAGCTGTTTTTT. Translating gives CASSLSRVNTGELFF.

The genes are TRBV6-2 or TRBV6-3 and TRBJ2-1; D remains ambiguous. The germline V gene has CDR1 MNHEY and CDR2 SVGEGT. The V and J ends lost 6 bases and 9 bases respectively, with 12 bases between them. The CDR3 extends over 12 amino acids. CDR3 nucleotide sequence: TGTGCCAGCAGCGAAGGAGTCGGTGAGCAGTTCTTC. The encoded protein is CASSEGVGEQFF.

The genes are TRBV11-3 and TRBJ2-2; 10 bases fit TRBD2. The CDR3 spans 16 residues. V gave up 2 bases and J gave up 5 bases; unmatched junction bases: 5. Germline loops: CDR1 SGHNT, CDR2 YENEEA. This CDR3 is CASSLRAGGRTGELFF. The CDR3 bases are TGTGCCAGCAGCTTAAGAGCGGGGGGGCGTACCGGGGAGCTGTTTTTT.